The 6 T cell receptor beta chains listed next were all sequenced from one sample in a study of CD8 T cell repertoires and HIV-1 epitope variants. For these TCRs, the target antigens are not known. Profiling relied on immunoSEQ multiplex PCR, and the TCRdb table lists in-frame clones only, not all of them. This sample has around 5,000 clones, with about 71% found just once. The material sequenced was cultured CD8+ T cells derived from PBMCs. Receptors were obtained from a male donor with HIV.

For the CDR3, the DNA is TGCAGCGTCAGGGGTCCTGGCACAGATACGCAGTATTTT. This gives the protein CSVRGPGTDTQYF. The chain links TRBV29-1 to TRBJ2-3, with a possible D match to TRBD1 (6 bases). The V end was cut by 6 bases, the J end by 1 base, with 11 bases between. Looked up from germline, CDR1 is SQVTM and CDR2 is ANQGSEA. The CDR3 runs to 13 residues.

J is TRBJ2-7 and V is TRBV6-1; 10 bases are a match to TRBD2. The V gene's germline CDR1 is MNHNS and CDR2 SASEGT. V was clipped by 1 base and J by 4 bases; unmatched bases: 4. The CDR3 has 15 amino acids. The CDR3 bases are TGTGCCAGCAGTGAAGGTAGCGGGGGGTCGTACGAGCAGTACTTC. Translating gives CASSEGSGGSYEQYF.

This clone was counted between two and nine times. The J gene is TRBJ2-7, the V gene TRBV7-9; 7 bases map to TRBD1. The CDR3 is 14 residues long. The V gene end was trimmed by 0 bases and the J gene end by 2 bases; junction bases not matched to a gene: 1. CDR1 is SEHNR and CDR2 is FQNEAQ in the germline V gene (reference sequence). CDR3 amino acids: CASSLAGQTYEQYF. DNA for the CDR3: TGTGCCAGCAGCTTAGCGGGACAGACCTACGAGCAGTACTTC.

The gene calls are TRBV5-8 and TRBJ2-7, with D perhaps matching TRBD1 or TRBD2 (5 bases each). This CDR3 comprises 13 residues. With 2 bases removed from V and 4 bases from J, the gap between germline ends came to 10 bases. The germline CDR1 and CDR2 sequences are SGHTS and YDEGEE. The CDR3, as DNA: TGTGCCAGCAGCTTTGGGACGGTGTACGAGCAGTACTTC. Its protein is CASSFGTVYEQYF. Filled out from reference TRBV5-8 and TRBJ2-7, the complete variable domain reads EAGVTQSPTHLIKTRGQQATLRCSPISGHTSVYWYQQALGLGLQFLLWYDEGEERNRGNFPPRFSGRQFPNYSSELNVNALELEDSALYLCASSFGTVYEQYFGPGTRLTVT.

The chain uses TRBV5-5 and TRBJ2-1; a possible D gene is TRBD1 (6 bases). CDR1 and CDR2 from the germline V gene are SGHKS and YYEKEE (reference sequence). The V and J ends lost 4 bases and 8 bases respectively, with 22 bases between them. The length of the CDR3 is 16 residues. As DNA, the CDR3 is TGTGCCAGCAGCCCGGACAGAGACCGACCTCTTGATGAGCAGTTCTTC. Translated: CASSPDRDRPLDEQFF.

This clone was picked up a small number of times. The chain links TRBV19 to TRBJ1-1; D remains ambiguous. The germline V gene has CDR1 LNHDA and CDR2 SQIVND (reference sequence). There are 13 residues in the CDR3. V lost 5 bases and J 1 base, leaving 8 bases between the germline ends. The CDR3 loop is CASSPTENTEAFF. The CDR3 DNA is TGTGCCAGTAGTCCGACTGAGAACACTGAAGCTTTCTTT. The full variable domain, its missing parts supplied by reference TRBV19 and TRBJ1-1, is DGGITQSPKYLFRKEGQNVTLSCEQNLNHDAMYWYRQDPGQGLRLIYYSQIVNDFQKGDIAEGYSVSREKKESFPLTVTSAQKNPTAFYLCASSPTENTEAFFGQGTRLTVV.